This TCR beta chain comes out of a study of blood T cell repertoires in COVID-19. Produced via immunoSEQ multiplex PCR; TCRdb's table is partial and in-frame only. This table holds over 150,000 clones, roughly nine tenths found once. The junction had 0 bases not matched to a gene; V was cut back by 4 bases and J by 4 bases. CDR3 size: 13 residues. CDR1 is SNHLY, CDR2 FYNNEI, per germline. The chain is built from TRBV2 and TRBJ2-1, with 8 bases aligning to TRBD1. The material sequenced was peripheral blood. The origin of this receptor is a man in his thirties or forties with acute or convalescent COVID-19. CDR3 nucleotide sequence: TGTGCCAGCAGTGGGGACAGGTACAATGAGCAGTTCTTC. It translates to CASSGDRYNEQFF.